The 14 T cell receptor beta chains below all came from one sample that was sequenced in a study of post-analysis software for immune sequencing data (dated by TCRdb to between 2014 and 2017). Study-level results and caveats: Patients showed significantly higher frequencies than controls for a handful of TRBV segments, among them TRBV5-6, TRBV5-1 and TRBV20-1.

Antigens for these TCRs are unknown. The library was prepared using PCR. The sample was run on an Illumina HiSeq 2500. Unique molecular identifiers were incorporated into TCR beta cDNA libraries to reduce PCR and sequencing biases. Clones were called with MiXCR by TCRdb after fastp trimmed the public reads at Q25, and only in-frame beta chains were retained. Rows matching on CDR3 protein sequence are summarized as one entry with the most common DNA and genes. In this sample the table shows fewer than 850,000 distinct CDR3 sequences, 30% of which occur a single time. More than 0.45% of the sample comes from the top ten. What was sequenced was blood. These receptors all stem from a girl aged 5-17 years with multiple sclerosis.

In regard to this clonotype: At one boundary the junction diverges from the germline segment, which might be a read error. The CDR3 reads CVSSYSLGEVSSYNEQFF. CDR3 coding DNA: TGTGTCAGCAGTTACTCTTTGGGGGAGGTCAGCTCCTACAATGAGCAGTTCTTC. The chain recombines TRBV6-2 or TRBV6-3 with TRBJ2-1; D may be TRBD2 (6 bases). The CDR3 consists of 18 residues. Germline V gene sequence: CDR1 MNHEY, CDR2 SVGEGT.

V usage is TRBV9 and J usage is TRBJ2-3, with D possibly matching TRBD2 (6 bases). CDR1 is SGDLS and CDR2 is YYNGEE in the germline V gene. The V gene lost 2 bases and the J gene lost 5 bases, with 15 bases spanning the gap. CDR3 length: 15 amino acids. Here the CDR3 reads CASSVRGKVQDTQYF. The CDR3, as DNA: TGTGCCAGCAGCGTTCGGGGGAAGGTGCAAGATACGCAGTATTTT.

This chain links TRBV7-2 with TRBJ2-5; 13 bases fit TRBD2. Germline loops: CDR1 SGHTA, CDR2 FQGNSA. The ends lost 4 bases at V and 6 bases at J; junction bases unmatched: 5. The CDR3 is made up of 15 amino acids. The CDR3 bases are TGTGCCAGCAGCTCGCCGGGACTAGCGGGGAAGACCCAGTACTTC. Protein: CASSSPGLAGKTQYF. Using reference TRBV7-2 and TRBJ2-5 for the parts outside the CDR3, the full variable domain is GAGVSQSPSNKVTEKGKDVELRCDPISGHTALYWYRQSLGQGLEFLIYFQGNSAPDKSGLPSDRFSAERTGGSVSTLTIQRTQQEDSAVYLCASSSPGLAGKTQYFGPGTRLLVL.

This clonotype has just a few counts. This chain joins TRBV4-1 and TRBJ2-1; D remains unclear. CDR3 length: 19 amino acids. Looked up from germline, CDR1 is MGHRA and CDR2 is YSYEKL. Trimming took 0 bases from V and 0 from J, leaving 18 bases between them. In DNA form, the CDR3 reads TGCGCCAGCAGCCAAGACCCCCCGTCCAGCGCGGACTCCTACAATGAGCAGTTCTTC. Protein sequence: CASSQDPPSSADSYNEQFF.

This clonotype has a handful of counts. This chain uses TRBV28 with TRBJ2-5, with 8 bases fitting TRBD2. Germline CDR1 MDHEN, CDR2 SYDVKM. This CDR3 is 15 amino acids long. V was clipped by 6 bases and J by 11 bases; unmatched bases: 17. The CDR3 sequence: CASSSHSGGLSEQYF. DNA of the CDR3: TGTGCCAGCAGCTCTCACTCGGGGGGGCTGAGTGAGCAGTACTTC.

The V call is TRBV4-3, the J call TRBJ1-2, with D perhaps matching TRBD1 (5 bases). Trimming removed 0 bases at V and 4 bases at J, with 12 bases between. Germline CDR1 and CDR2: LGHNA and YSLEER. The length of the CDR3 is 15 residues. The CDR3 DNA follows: TGCGCCAGCAGCCAAGACGTCAGGGATGCCTATGGCTACACCTTC. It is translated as CASSQDVRDAYGYTF.

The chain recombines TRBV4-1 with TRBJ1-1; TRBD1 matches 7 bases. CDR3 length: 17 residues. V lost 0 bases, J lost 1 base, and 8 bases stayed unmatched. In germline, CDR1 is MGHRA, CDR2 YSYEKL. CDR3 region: CASSQEPGQLKNTEAFF. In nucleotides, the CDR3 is TGCGCCAGCAGCCAAGAACCGGGACAGCTAAAGAACACTGAAGCTTTCTTT.

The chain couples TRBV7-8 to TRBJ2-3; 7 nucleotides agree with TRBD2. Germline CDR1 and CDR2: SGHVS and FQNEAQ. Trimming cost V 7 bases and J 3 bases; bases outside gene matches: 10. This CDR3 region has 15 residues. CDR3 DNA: TGTGCCAGCACCTGGGGAGGGCCGCGTACAGATACGCAGTATTTT. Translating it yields CASTWGGPRTDTQYF.

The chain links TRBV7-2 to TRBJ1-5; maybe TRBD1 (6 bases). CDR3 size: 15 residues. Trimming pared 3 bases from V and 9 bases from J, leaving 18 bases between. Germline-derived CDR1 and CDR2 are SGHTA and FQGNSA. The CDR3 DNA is TGTGCCAGCAGCTTGGGTTCGGGGGCCCGGGGGCCCCAGCATTTT. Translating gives CASSLGSGARGPQHF.

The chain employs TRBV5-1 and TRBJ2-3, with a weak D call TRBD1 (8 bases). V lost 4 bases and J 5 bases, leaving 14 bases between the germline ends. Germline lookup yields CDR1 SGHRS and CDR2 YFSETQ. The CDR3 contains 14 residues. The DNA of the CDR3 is TGCGCCAGCAGCACAGGGGGGGTCGGAGATACGCAGTATTTT. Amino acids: CASSTGGVGDTQYF.

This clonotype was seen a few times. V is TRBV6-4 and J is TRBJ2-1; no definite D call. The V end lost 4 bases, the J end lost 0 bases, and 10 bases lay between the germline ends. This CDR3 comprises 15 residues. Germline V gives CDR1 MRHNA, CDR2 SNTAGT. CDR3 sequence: CASSGTADSYNEQFF. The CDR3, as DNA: TGTGCCAGCAGTGGCACAGCCGACTCCTACAATGAGCAGTTCTTC.

The CDR3 nucleotides read TGCGCCAGCAGCTGGGACGAACAGGGGACCAGCTCCTACGAGCAGTACTTC. Protein sequence: CASSWDEQGTSSYEQYF. The rearrangement links TRBV5-1 to TRBJ2-7; TRBD1 matches at 7 bases. This CDR3 has 17 residues. CDR1 and CDR2 from the germline V gene are SGHRS and YFSETQ. The J segment lost 0 bases and the V segment lost 3 bases, leaving 12 bases of the junction unmatched.

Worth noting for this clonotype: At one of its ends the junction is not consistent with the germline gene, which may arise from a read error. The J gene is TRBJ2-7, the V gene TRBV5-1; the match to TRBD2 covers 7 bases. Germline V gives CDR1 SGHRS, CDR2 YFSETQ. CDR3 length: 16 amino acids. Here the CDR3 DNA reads TGCGCCAGCAGCTTCGGGCTAGCGGCGAACACCGGGGAGCTGTACTTC. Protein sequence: CASSFGLAANTGELYF. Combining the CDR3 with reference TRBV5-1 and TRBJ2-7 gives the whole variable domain KAGVTQTPRYLIKTRGQQVTLSCSPISGHRSVSWYQQTPGQGLQFLFEYFSETQRNKGNFPGRFSGRQFSNSRSEMNVSTLELGDSALYLCASSFGLAANTGELYFGPGTRLTVT.

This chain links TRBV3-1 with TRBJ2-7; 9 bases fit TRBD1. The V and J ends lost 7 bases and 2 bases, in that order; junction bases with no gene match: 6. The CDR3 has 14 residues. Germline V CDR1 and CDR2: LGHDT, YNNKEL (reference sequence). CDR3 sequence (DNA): TGTGCCAGCACCCTACAGGGGGCCCCCTACGAGCAGTACTTC. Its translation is CASTLQGAPYEQYF.